A selection of T cell receptor beta chains follows, all from one sample in a study. TCRdb recomputed calls from the 5' RACE reads with MiXCR, one row per CDR3 protein. Of tens of thousands of distinct CDR3 sequences listed, approximately 24% are singletons. Material: naive CD4+ T cells sorted from a lymph node. Every receptor here comes from a female donor with breast cancer. The CDR3 runs from the conserved cysteine through the conserved F or W. Each record gives: V gene, J gene, clone size, D gene, CDR3 length, CDR3 DNA, CDR3 protein. D genes are given only for firm matches. Expanded clones are given a class, and other clones once, few, many or no size at all.

v_call: TRBV5-1
j_call: TRBJ2-1
clone_size: few
d_call: NA
cdr3_length: 14
cdr3_nt: TGCGCCAGCAGCTTACCCGGGACTCCCAATGAGCAGTTCTTC
cdr3_aa: CASSLPGTPNEQFF

v_call: TRBV10-3
j_call: TRBJ2-7
clone_size: NA
d_call: NA
cdr3_length: 12
cdr3_nt: TGTGCCATCAGTGACCAACACTACGAGCAGTACTTC
cdr3_aa: CAISDQHYEQYF

v_call: TRBV7-9
j_call: TRBJ1-1
clone_size: many
d_call: NA
cdr3_length: 13
cdr3_nt: TGTGCCAGCAGCTTAGAGGTGAACACTGAAGCTTTCTTT
cdr3_aa: CASSLEVNTEAFF

v_call: TRBV20-1
j_call: TRBJ1-5
clone_size: NA
d_call: TRBD1
cdr3_length: 13
cdr3_nt: TGCAGTGCTCAAACAGGGGGCCTTCAGCCCCAGCATTTT
cdr3_aa: CSAQTGGLQPQHF

v_call: TRBV5-4
j_call: TRBJ2-5
clone_size: NA
d_call: NA
cdr3_length: 14
cdr3_nt: TGTGCCAGCAGCTTTATGGACAGCCAAGAGACCCAGTACTTC
cdr3_aa: CASSFMDSQETQYF

v_call: TRBV3-1
j_call: TRBJ1-5
clone_size: NA
d_call: NA
cdr3_length: 14
cdr3_nt: TGTGCCAGCAGCCAATGGGCAGGGTATCAGCCCCAGCATTTT
cdr3_aa: CASSQWAGYQPQHF

v_call: TRBV4-2
j_call: TRBJ2-1
clone_size: few
d_call: NA
cdr3_length: 18
cdr3_nt: TGTGCCAGCAGCCAAGGGGTGGCTGGTGGACCAGCTTACAATGAGCAGTTCTTC
cdr3_aa: CASSQGVAGGPAYNEQFF

v_call: TRBV7-2
j_call: TRBJ2-7
clone_size: NA
d_call: NA
cdr3_length: 15
cdr3_nt: TGTGCCAGCAGCTTAGCAGGCGGGGCTGGCCACGAGCAGTACTTC
cdr3_aa: CASSLAGGAGHEQYF

v_call: TRBV6-1
j_call: TRBJ1-5
clone_size: medium-sized
d_call: NA
cdr3_length: 14
cdr3_nt: TGTGCCAGCAGTGAGTCAGGGCGAGAACAGCCCCAGCATTTT
cdr3_aa: CASSESGREQPQHF

v_call: TRBV12-3/TRBV12-4
j_call: TRBJ1-1
clone_size: NA
d_call: NA
cdr3_length: 12
cdr3_nt: TGTGCCAGCAGTTACAGGGCCACTGAAGCTTTCTTT
cdr3_aa: CASSYRATEAFF

v_call: TRBV4-3
j_call: TRBJ2-3
clone_size: NA
d_call: NA
cdr3_length: 17
cdr3_nt: TGCGCCAGCAGCCACGCGTATCCGGGACCAAGCACAGATACGCAGTATTTT
cdr3_aa: CASSHAYPGPSTDTQYF

v_call: TRBV5-1
j_call: TRBJ1-6
clone_size: NA
d_call: NA
cdr3_length: 15
cdr3_nt: TGCGCCAGCAGCCCCAGGGGTGGGTTTGGTTCACCCCTCCACTTT
cdr3_aa: CASSPRGGFGSPLHF

v_call: TRBV5-5
j_call: TRBJ1-4
clone_size: NA
d_call: TRBD1
cdr3_length: 14
cdr3_nt: TGTGCTAGCAGCGAAGGGACAGGTTTTGAAAAACTGTTTTTT
cdr3_aa: CASSEGTGFEKLFF

v_call: TRBV18
j_call: TRBJ2-1
clone_size: NA
d_call: NA
cdr3_length: 12
cdr3_nt: TGTGCCACCCCTGGCAGGAACAATGAGCAGTTCTTC
cdr3_aa: CATPGRNNEQFF

v_call: TRBV7-6
j_call: TRBJ2-7
clone_size: many
d_call: NA
cdr3_length: 13
cdr3_nt: TGTGCCAGCAGCCAGGGTTCGGCCTACGAGCAGTACTTC
cdr3_aa: CASSQGSAYEQYF

v_call: TRBV6-6
j_call: TRBJ2-1
clone_size: NA
d_call: NA
cdr3_length: 15
cdr3_nt: TGTGCCAGCAGTTACTCGGAGGGGGCGAGGAATGAGCAGTTCTTC
cdr3_aa: CASSYSEGARNEQFF

v_call: TRBV20-1
j_call: TRBJ1-2
clone_size: few
d_call: NA
cdr3_length: 14
cdr3_nt: TGCAGTGCTAGACGACCGGGACCCCAACCGGGCTACACCTTC
cdr3_aa: CSARRPGPQPGYTF

v_call: TRBV10-3
j_call: TRBJ1-3
clone_size: few
d_call: NA
cdr3_length: 15
cdr3_nt: TGTGCCATCAGTGGGGGCCAGACTCCCGGAAACACCATATATTTT
cdr3_aa: CAISGGQTPGNTIYF

v_call: TRBV5-1
j_call: TRBJ2-1
clone_size: few
d_call: NA
cdr3_length: 15
cdr3_nt: TGCGCCAGCAGCTTGTCGGGCGGGAACCTAAATGAGCAGTTCTTC
cdr3_aa: CASSLSGGNLNEQFF

v_call: TRBV12-3/TRBV12-4
j_call: TRBJ1-5
clone_size: NA
d_call: TRBD1
cdr3_length: 15
cdr3_nt: TGTGCCAGCAGTTTAGAGCCACAGGGGAGCCAGCCCCAGCATTTT
cdr3_aa: CASSLEPQGSQPQHF

v_call: TRBV3-1
j_call: TRBJ2-1
clone_size: NA
d_call: TRBD2
cdr3_length: 14
cdr3_nt: TGTGCCAGCAGCCAGGCACTAGCGAACAATGAGCAGTTCTTC
cdr3_aa: CASSQALANNEQFF

v_call: TRBV9
j_call: TRBJ2-1
clone_size: few
d_call: TRBD1
cdr3_length: 17
cdr3_nt: TGTGCCAGCAGCCTCGGGGCGGACAGGGCGTCCTACAATGAGCAGTTCTTC
cdr3_aa: CASSLGADRASYNEQFF

v_call: TRBV5-1
j_call: TRBJ1-2
clone_size: NA
d_call: NA
cdr3_length: 15
cdr3_nt: TGCGCCAGCAGCTTGGAATTGACCTCTAACTATGGCTACACCTTC
cdr3_aa: CASSLELTSNYGYTF

v_call: TRBV24-1
j_call: TRBJ2-1
clone_size: NA
d_call: NA
cdr3_length: 16
cdr3_nt: TGTGCCACCAGTGATCCCTGGATAGGGGGTTACAATGAGCAGTTCTTC
cdr3_aa: CATSDPWIGGYNEQFF